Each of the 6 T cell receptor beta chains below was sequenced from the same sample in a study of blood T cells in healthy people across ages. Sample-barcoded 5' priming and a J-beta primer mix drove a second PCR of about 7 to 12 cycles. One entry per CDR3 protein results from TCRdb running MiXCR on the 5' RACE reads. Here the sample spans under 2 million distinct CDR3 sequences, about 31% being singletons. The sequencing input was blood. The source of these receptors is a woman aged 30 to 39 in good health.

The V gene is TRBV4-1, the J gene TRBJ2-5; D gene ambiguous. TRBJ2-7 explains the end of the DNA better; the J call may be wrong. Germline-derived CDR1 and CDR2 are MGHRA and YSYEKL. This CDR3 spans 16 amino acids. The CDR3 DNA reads TGCGCCAGCAGCCAAGATCTTTCGAACTACCGTTACGAGCAGTACTTC. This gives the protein CASSQDLSNYRYEQYF.

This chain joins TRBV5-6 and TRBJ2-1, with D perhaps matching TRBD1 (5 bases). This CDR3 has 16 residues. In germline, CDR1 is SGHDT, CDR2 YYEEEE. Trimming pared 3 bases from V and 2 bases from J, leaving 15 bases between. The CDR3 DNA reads TGTGCCAGCAGCTCCACTATGACAGAAGCCTACAATGAGCAGTTCTTC. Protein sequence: CASSSTMTEAYNEQFF. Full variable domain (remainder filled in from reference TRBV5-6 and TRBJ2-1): DAGVTQSPTHLIKTRGQQVTLRCSPKSGHDTVSWYQQALGQGPQFIFQYYEEEERQRGNFPDRFSGHQFPNYSSELNVNALLLGDSALYLCASSSTMTEAYNEQFFGPGTRLTVL.

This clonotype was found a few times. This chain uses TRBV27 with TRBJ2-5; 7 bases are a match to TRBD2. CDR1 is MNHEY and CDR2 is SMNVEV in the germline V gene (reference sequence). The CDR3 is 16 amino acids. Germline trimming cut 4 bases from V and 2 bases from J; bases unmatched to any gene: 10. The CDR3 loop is CASSSSPSGAQETQYF. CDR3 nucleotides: TGTGCCAGCAGTTCTAGCCCTAGCGGAGCACAAGAGACCCAGTACTTC.

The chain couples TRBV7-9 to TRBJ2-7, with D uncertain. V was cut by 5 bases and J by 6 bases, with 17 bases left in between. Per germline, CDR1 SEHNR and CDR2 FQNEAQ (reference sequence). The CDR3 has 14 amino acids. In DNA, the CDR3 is TGTGCCAGCAGCGATCCCGGACGGAACTGCGAGCAGTACTTC. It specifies CASSDPGRNCEQYF. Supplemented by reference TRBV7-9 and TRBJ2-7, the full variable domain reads DTGVSQNPRHKITKRGQNVTFRCDPISEHNRLYWYRQTLGQGPEFLTYFQNEAQLEKSRLLSDRFSAERPKGSFSTLEIQRTEQGDSAMYLCASSDPGRNCEQYFGPGTRLTVT.

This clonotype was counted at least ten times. CDR3 in DNA: TGCAGTGCTAGAGATCGGCTAGCGGCCGGCGAGCAGTTCTTC. Protein product: CSARDRLAAGEQFF. The chain carries TRBV20-1 and TRBJ2-1, with 7 nucleotides matching TRBD2. CDR1 and CDR2 (germline): DFQATT, SNEGSKA (reference sequence). The CDR3 consists of 14 residues. V lost 0 bases to trimming and J lost 10 bases; unmatched junction nucleotides: 9.

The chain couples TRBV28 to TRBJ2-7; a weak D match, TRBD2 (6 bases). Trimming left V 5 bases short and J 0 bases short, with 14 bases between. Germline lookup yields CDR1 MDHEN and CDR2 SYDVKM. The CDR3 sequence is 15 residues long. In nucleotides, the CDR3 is TGTGCCAGCAGTCTCAACCGGAGGGACTCCTACGAGCAGTACTTC. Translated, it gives CASSLNRRDSYEQYF. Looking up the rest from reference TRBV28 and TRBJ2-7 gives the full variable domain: DVKVTQSSRYLVKRTGEKVFLECVQDMDHENMFWYRQDPGLGLRLIYFSYDVKMKEKGDIPEGYSVSREKKERFSLILESASTNQTSMYLCASSLNRRDSYEQYFGPGTRLTVT.